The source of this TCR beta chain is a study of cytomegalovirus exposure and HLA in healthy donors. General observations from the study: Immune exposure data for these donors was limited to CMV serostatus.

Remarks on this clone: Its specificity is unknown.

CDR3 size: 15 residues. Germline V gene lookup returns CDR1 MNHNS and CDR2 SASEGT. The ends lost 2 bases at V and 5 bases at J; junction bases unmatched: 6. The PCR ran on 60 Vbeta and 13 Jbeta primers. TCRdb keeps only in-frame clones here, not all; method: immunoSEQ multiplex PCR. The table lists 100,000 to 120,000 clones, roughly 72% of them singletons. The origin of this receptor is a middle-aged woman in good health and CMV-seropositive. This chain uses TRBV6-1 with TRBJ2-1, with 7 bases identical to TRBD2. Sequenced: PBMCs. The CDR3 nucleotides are TGTGCCAGCAGTGAAAGCGGGACTGGACACAATGAGCAGTTCTTC. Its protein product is CASSESGTGHNEQFF.